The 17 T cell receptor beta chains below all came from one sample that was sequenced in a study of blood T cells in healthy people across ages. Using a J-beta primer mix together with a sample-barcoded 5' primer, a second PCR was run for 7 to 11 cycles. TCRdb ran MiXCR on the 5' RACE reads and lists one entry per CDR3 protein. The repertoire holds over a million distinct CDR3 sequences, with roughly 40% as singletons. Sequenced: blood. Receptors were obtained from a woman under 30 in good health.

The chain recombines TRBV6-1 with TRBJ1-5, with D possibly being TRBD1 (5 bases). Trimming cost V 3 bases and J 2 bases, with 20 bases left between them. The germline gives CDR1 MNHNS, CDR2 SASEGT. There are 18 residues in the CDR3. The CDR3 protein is CASSDPSGSSKRNQPQHF. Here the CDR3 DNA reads TGTGCCAGCAGTGACCCCTCAGGGTCGTCTAAGCGCAATCAGCCCCAGCATTTT.

The CDR3 nucleotides read TGTGCCTGGAGTACCCGGGGCCCCAATGAGCAGTTCTTC. It specifies CAWSTRGPNEQFF. The chain links TRBV30 to TRBJ2-1; D tentatively fits TRBD1 or TRBD2 (5 bases each). Germline V gives CDR1 GTSNPN, CDR2 SVGIG (reference sequence). This CDR3 contains 13 residues. Between the trimmed V and J ends, which lost 2 bases and 6 bases, there was a span of 11 bases.

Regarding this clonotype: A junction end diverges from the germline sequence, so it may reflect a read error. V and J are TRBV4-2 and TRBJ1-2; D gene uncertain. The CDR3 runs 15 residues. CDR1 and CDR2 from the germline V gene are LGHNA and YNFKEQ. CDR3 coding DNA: TGTGCCAGCAGCCAAGATCGGGGAATAATTTATGGCCACACCTTC. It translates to CASSQDRGIIYGHTF.

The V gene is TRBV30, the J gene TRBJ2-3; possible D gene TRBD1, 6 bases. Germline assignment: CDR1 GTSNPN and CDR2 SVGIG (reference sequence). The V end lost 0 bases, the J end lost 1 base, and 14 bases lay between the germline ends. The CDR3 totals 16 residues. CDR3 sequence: CAWSVLGGPGTDTQYF. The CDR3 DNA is TGTGCCTGGAGTGTACTAGGGGGACCCGGCACAGATACGCAGTATTTT.

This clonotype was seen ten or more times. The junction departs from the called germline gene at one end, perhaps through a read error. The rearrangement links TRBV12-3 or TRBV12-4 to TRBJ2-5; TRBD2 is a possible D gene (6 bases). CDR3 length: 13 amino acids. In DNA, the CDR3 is TGCGCCAGCAGCCTAGGACTACAAGAGACCCAGTACTTC. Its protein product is CASSLGLQETQYF.

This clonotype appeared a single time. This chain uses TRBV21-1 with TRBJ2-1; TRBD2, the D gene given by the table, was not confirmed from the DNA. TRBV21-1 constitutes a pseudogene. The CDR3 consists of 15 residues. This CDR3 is CASTPLAGTYNEQFF. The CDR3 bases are TGTGCCAGCACCCCACTAGCGGGGACGTACAATGAGCAGTTCTTC.

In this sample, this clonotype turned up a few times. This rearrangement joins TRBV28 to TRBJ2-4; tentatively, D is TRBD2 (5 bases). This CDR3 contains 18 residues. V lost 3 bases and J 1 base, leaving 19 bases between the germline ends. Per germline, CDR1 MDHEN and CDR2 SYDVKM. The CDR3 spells CASSFVSSGKSAKNIQYF. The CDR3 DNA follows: TGTGCCAGCAGTTTTGTTTCCTCGGGGAAGAGCGCCAAAAACATTCAGTACTTC.

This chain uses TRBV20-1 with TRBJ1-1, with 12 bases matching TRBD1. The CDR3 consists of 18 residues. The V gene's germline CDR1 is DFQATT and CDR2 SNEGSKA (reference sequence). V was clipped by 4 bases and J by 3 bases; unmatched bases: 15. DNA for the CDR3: TGCAGTGCTAAGCCTACACCCCGGGACAGGGGGCGCGACACTGAAGCTTTCTTT. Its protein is CSAKPTPRDRGRDTEAFF.

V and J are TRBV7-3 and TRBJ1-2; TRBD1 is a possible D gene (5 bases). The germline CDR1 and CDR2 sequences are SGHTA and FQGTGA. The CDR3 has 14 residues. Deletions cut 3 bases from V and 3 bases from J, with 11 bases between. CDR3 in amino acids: CASSFGAVDYGYTF. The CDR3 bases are TGTGCCAGCAGCTTTGGGGCTGTGGACTATGGCTACACCTTC.

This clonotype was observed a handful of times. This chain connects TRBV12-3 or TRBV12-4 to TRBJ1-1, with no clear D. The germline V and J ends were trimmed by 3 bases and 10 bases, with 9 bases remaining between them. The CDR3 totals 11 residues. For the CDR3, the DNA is TGTGCCAGCAGTTTGGATAGCGGAGCTTTCTTT. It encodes CASSLDSGAFF.

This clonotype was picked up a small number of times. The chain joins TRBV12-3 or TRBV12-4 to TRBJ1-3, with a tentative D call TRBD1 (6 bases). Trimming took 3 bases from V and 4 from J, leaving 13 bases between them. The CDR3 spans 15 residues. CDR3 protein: CASSLVGARGNTIYF. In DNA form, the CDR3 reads TGTGCCAGCAGTTTGGTGGGGGCGCGGGGAAACACCATATATTTT.

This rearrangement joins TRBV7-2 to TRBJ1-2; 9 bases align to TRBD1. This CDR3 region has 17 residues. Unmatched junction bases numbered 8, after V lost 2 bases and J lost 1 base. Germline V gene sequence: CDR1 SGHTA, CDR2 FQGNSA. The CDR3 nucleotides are TGTGCCAGCAGCTTACAGCCCGGACAGGGGAATAACTATGGCTACACCTTC. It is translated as CASSLQPGQGNNYGYTF.

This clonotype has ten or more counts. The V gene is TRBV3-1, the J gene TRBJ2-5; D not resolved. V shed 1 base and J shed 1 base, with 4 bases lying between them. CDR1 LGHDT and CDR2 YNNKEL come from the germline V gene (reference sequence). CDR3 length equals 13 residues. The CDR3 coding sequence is TGTGCCAGCAGCCAAGCTGTCCAAGAGACCCAGTACTTC. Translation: CASSQAVQETQYF.

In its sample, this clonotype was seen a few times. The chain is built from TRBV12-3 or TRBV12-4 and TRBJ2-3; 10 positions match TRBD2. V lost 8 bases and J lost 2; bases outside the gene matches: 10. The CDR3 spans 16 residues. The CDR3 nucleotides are TGTGCCAGCGGCCTCCCTAGCGGGAGCTCCACAGATACGCAGTATTTT. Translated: CASGLPSGSSTDTQYF.

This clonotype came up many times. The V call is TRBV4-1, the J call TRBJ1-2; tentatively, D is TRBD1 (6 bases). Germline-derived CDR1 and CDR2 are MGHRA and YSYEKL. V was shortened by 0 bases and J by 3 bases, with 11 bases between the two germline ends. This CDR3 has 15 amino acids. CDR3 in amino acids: CASSQDPGQYYGYTF. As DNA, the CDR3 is TGCGCCAGCAGCCAAGATCCTGGACAGTACTATGGCTACACCTTC.

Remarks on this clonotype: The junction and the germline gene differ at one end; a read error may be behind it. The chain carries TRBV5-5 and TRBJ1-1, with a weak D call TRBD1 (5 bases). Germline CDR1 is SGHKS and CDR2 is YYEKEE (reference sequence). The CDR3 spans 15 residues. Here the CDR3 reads CASSATGVVNTGAFF. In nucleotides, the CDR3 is TGTGCCAGCTCAGCCACGGGGGTGGTGAACACTGGAGCTTTCTTT.

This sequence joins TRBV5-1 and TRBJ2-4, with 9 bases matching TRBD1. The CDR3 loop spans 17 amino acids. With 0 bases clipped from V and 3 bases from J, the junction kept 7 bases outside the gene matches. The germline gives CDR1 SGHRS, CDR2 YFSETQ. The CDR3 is CASSLGRTGDVKNIQYF. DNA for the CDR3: TGCGCCAGCAGCTTGGGCAGGACAGGGGACGTCAAAAACATTCAGTACTTC.